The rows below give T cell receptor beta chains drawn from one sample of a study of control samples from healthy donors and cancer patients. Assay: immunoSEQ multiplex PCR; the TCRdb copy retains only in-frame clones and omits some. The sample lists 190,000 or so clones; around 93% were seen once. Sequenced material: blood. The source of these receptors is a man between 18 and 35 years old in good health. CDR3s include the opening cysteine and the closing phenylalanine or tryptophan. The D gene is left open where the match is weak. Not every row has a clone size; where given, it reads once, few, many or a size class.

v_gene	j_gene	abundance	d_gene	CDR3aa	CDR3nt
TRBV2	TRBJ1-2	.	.	CASSWGLVYGYTF	TGTGCCAGCAGTTGGGGGCTTGTCTATGGCTACACCTTC
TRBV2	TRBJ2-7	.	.	CASSELQRSYEQYF	TGTGCCAGCAGTGAATTGCAGCGCTCCTACGAGCAGTACTTC
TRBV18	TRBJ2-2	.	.	CASSPPGNTGELFF	TGTGCCAGCTCACCACCAGGGAACACCGGGGAGCTGTTTTTT
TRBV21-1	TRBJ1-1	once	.	CASSRNTEAFF	TGTGCCAGCAGCAGGAACACTGAAGCTTTCTTT
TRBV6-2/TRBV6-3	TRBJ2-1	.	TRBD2	CASSYSMAGGHNEQFF	TGTGCCAGCAGTTACTCGATGGCGGGGGGGCACAATGAGCAGTTCTTC
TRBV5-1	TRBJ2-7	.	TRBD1	CASSLEGTGAKQYF	TGCGCCAGCAGCTTGGAGGGGACAGGGGCTAAGCAGTACTTC
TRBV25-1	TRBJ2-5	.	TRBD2	CASSNPGGGEETQYF	TGTGCCAGCAGTAACCCCGGGGGGGGCGAGGAGACCCAGTACTTC
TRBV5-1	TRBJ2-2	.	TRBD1	CASSFLRGQDTGELFF	TGCGCCAGCAGCTTCCTCAGGGGGCAGGACACCGGGGAGCTGTTTTTT
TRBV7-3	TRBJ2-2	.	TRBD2	CASSPSSGGGELFF	TGTGCCAGCAGCCCCTCTAGCGGGGGAGGGGAGCTGTTTTTT
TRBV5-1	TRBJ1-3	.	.	CASSRGQNSGNTIYF	TGCGCCAGCAGCCGAGGACAGAACTCTGGAAACACCATATATTTT
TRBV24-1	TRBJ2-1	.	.	CATSDPRGAAYNEQFF	TGTGCCACCAGTGATCCTCGGGGGGCTGCTTACAATGAGCAGTTCTTC
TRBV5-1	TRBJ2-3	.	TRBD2	CASSLQPPGGGAETQYF	TGCGCCAGCAGCCTACAACCTCCAGGCGGGGGGGCCGAGACGCAGTATTTT
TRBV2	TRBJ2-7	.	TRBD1	CASKGTGGSYEQYF	TGTGCCAGCAAAGGGACAGGGGGGTCCTACGAGCAGTACTTC
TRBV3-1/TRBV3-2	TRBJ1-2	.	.	CASSPGGGYGYTF	TGTGCCAGCAGCCCCGGTGGAGGCTATGGCTACACCTTC
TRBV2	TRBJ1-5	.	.	CASSEEGSQPQHF	TGTGCCAGCAGTGAAGAGGGAAGCCAGCCCCAGCATTTT
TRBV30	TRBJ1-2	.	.	CAWSRGGTNGNYGYTF	TGTGCCTGGAGTCGGGGGGGAACTAACGGTAACTATGGCTACACCTTC